The rows below give T cell receptor beta chains drawn from one sample of a study of shared clonotypes between healthy human individuals. Sequencing was performed with immunoSEQ multiplex PCR; in TCRdb, only in-frame clones are kept and a portion is missing. The sample carries around 2.5 million clones, 80% to 95% recorded once. Sequenced: naive CD4+ T cells from PBMCs. The receptors were sampled from a young man in good health. Some clones in this sample may be carry-over from other donors' samples. The CDR3 runs from the conserved cysteine through the conserved F or W. D genes are given only for firm matches. Only part of the rows carry a size: once, few, many, or a class if the clone is expanded.

>TRBJ2-7|TRBV28|NA|NA
CASSLRIQPPWEQYF
TGTGCCAGCAGTTTAAGGATTCAGCCACCGTGGGAGCAGTACTTC
>TRBJ1-2|TRBV6-5|NA|NA
CASSSAGGNYGYTF
TGTGCCAGCAGTTCGGCTGGCGGTAACTATGGCTACACCTTC
>TRBJ2-2|TRBV12-5|NA|NA
CASGRDTGELFF
TGTGCTAGTGGCAGGGACACCGGGGAGCTGTTTTTT
>TRBJ2-7|TRBV28|NA|NA
CASGASSYEQYF
TGTGCCAGCGGTGCCTCGTCCTACGAGCAGTACTTC
>TRBJ1-2|TRBV7-2|NA|NA
CASSFELEGYTF
TGTGCCAGCAGTTTCGAATTGGAAGGCTACACCTTC
>TRBJ2-7|TRBV5-4|TRBD2|NA
CASSLTSGPYEQYF
TGTGCCAGCAGCTTGACTAGCGGACCCTACGAGCAGTACTTC
>TRBJ1-1|TRBV19|TRBD1|few
CASTLQGTHTEAFF
TGTGCCAGTACCCTACAGGGGACGCACACTGAAGCTTTCTTT
>TRBJ2-1|TRBV5-1|NA|NA
CASSLVQGVYNEQFF
TGCGCCAGCAGCTTGGTTCAGGGTGTCTACAATGAGCAGTTCTTC
>TRBJ2-3|TRBV5-1|NA|NA
CASSLEKSTAYF
TGCGCCAGCAGCTTGGAGAAGTCGACGGCGTATTTT
>TRBJ2-6|TRBV28|NA|NA
CASSLGEGSSGANVLTF
TGTGCCAGCAGTTTAGGGGAAGGTAGCTCTGGGGCCAACGTCCTGACTTTC
>TRBJ2-2|TRBV27|TRBD1|NA
CASSPGQSTGELFF
TGTGCCAGCAGTCCGGGACAGAGCACCGGGGAGCTGTTTTTT
>TRBJ1-1|TRBV5-1|NA|once
CASSLTVMNTEAFF
TGCGCCAGCAGCCTGACCGTAATGAACACTGAAGCTTTCTTT
>TRBJ2-5|TRBV15|NA|NA
CATSRAASETQYF
TGTGCCACCAGCAGAGCTGCTTCGGAGACCCAGTACTTC
>TRBJ2-7|TRBV28|TRBD1|NA
CASSSPGTGPYEQYF
TGTGCCAGCAGTTCCCCCGGGACAGGGCCCTACGAGCAGTACTTC
>TRBJ2-1|TRBV5-4|TRBD1|NA
CASSWTGGSYNEQFF
TGTGCCAGCAGCTGGACAGGGGGCTCCTACAATGAGCAGTTCTTC
>TRBJ1-2|TRBV4-2|TRBD1|NA
CASSQDDRGSNYGYTF
TGTGCCAGCAGCCAGGATGACAGGGGATCTAACTATGGCTACACCTTC
>TRBJ1-2|TRBV19|NA|NA
CASRTDLNYGYTF
TGTGCCAGTAGGACGGATCTGAACTATGGCTACACCTTC
>TRBJ1-3|TRBV29-1|NA|once
CSVAASAGNTIYF
TGCAGCGTTGCCGCCAGCGCTGGAAACACCATATATTTT
>TRBJ2-7|TRBV28|NA|NA
CASSLITYEQYF
TGTGCCAGCAGTTTAATCACCTACGAGCAGTACTTC
>TRBJ2-5|TRBV5-1|TRBD1|few
CASSLASGGETQYF
TGCGCCAGCAGCTTGGCCTCAGGGGGAGAGACCCAGTACTTC
>TRBJ1-4|TRBV27|NA|NA
CASSLRAAFRNEKLFF
TGTGCCAGCAGTTTACGGGCAGCCTTCCGAAATGAAAAACTGTTTTTT
>TRBJ1-4|TRBV7-2|NA|NA
CASSAQGSRGEKLFF
TGTGCCAGCAGCGCCCAGGGCTCACGGGGTGAAAAACTGTTTTTT
>TRBJ2-2|TRBV28|NA|NA
CASSLLIVAGELFF
TGTGCCAGCAGTTTATTGATCGTTGCGGGGGAGCTGTTTTTT
>TRBJ2-3|TRBV9|NA|NA
CASRAEAGRTDTQYF
TGTGCCAGCAGGGCTGAGGCGGGGAGAACAGATACGCAGTATTTT